A selection of T cell receptor beta chains follows, all from one sample in a study of T-cell reconstitution after alpha-beta-depleted transplantation in children. TCRdb re-called the PCR reads with MiXCR, one entry per CDR3 protein. The sample holds hundreds of thousands of distinct CDR3 sequences, roughly 16% seen once. The sample consisted of PBMCs, mostly from graft donor cells, taken 360 days after TCRalphabeta/CD19-depleted stem cell transplant. These receptors originate from a male patient between 10 and 17 years old who had a stem cell transplant for acute lymphoblastic leukemia, so the T cells may come from the graft donor. The CDR3 runs from the conserved cysteine through the conserved F or W. The D gene is left open where the match is weak. Clone size appears in some rows only: once, few, many, or a class for an expanded clone.

J: TRBJ2-7; V: TRBV7-9; size: few; D: TRBD2; CDR3: CASTYSGLWDEQYF; DNA: TGTGCCAGCACCTATAGCGGGTTGTGGGACGAGCAGTACTTC
J: TRBJ2-7; V: TRBV2; size: few; D: -; CDR3: CASSEALRLRGEQYF; DNA: TGTGCCAGCAGTGAAGCGCTTCGGTTGAGGGGCGAGCAGTACTTC
J: TRBJ1-5; V: TRBV6-2/TRBV6-3; size: -; D: TRBD1; CDR3: CASSLSWTGGKRDQPQHF; DNA: TGTGCCAGCAGTCTCTCCTGGACAGGGGGAAAAAGGGATCAGCCCCAGCATTTT
J: TRBJ2-7; V: TRBV18; size: -; D: -; CDR3: CASSQNPGSREQYF; DNA: TGTGCCAGCTCACAAAATCCGGGCTCCCGGGAGCAGTACTTC
J: TRBJ2-5; V: TRBV20-1; size: -; D: -; CDR3: CSAKDYNQETQYF; DNA: TGCAGTGCTAAGGACTACAACCAAGAGACCCAGTACTTC
J: TRBJ2-6; V: TRBV5-1; size: -; D: TRBD1; CDR3: CASSLFGDRGIPGANVLTF; DNA: TGCGCCAGCAGCTTGTTCGGGGACAGGGGCATCCCTGGGGCCAACGTCCTGACTTTC
J: TRBJ2-7; V: TRBV5-1; size: few; D: -; CDR3: CASSSVPRRTYEQYF; DNA: TGCGCCAGCAGCTCCGTCCCCAGGCGTACCTACGAGCAGTACTTC
J: TRBJ1-2; V: TRBV6-5; size: many; D: -; CDR3: CASSYRDGFDGYTF; DNA: TGTGCCAGCAGTTACCGGGACGGCTTCGATGGCTACACCTTC
J: TRBJ2-1; V: TRBV19; size: -; D: -; CDR3: CASSINSSPYNEQFF; DNA: TGTGCCAGTAGTATTAACAGCTCCCCGTACAATGAGCAGTTCTTC
J: TRBJ1-6; V: TRBV12-3/TRBV12-4; size: few; D: TRBD1; CDR3: CASSLGQGLNSPLHF; DNA: TGTGCCAGCAGTTTGGGACAGGGTCTAAATTCACCCCTCCACTTT